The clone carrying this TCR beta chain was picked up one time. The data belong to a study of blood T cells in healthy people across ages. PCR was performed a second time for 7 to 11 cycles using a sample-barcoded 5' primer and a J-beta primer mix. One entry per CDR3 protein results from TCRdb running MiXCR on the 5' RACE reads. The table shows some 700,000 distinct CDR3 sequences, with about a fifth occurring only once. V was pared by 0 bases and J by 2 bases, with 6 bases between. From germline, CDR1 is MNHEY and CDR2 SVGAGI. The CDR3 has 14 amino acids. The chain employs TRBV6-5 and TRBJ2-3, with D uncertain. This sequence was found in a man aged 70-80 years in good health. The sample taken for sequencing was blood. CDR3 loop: CASSYSQPTDTQYF. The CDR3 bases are TGTGCCAGCAGTTACTCACAGCCCACAGATACGCAGTATTTT.